This TCR beta chain emerged from a study of T cells in Graves' hyperthyroidism and ophthalmopathy. V was cut by 3 bases and J by 8 bases, with 15 bases left in between. CDR1 and CDR2 (germline): SGHRS, YFSETQ. The CDR3 runs 15 residues. Amplified regions were TCR beta CDR3 sequences from RNA transcripts. A first-round RT-PCR of the TCR CDR3 used the HTBI primer set. TCRdb reanalysed the multiplex PCR reads using MiXCR and keeps one entry per CDR3 protein. The sample has 300,000 or so distinct CDR3 sequences, 18% seen once. The sample consisted of blood. The TCR was taken from a woman aged 45-65 years with Graves' hyperthyroidism. The rearrangement joins TRBV5-1 to TRBJ1-6; possibly TRBD1 for D (5 bases). Here the CDR3 reads CASSSVGRRDSPLHF. CDR3 bases: TGCGCCAGCAGCTCGGTGGGACGCCGGGATTCACCCCTCCACTTT.